One sample yielded the 18 T cell receptor beta chains listed below, sequenced in a study of glioma-infiltrating T cells after dendritic cell vaccination. Time point defined: after dendritic cell vaccination, including at tumor progression/relapse. TCRdb's copy holds only in-frame clones and misses some; the assay was immunoSEQ multiplex PCR. The data show 90,000 to 95,000 clones, about 81% seen once. Sequences were derived from blood, sampled after dendritic cell vaccination. These receptors originate from a human donor with glioblastoma.

The rearrangement links TRBV7-6 to TRBJ1-3, with D hard to call. V gave up 1 base and J gave up 9 bases, with 16 bases separating them. Germline CDR1 and CDR2: SGHVS and FNYEAQ. The CDR3 runs 15 residues. Here the CDR3 DNA reads TGTGCCAGCAGCTTAGATGGGCTGACGTATAGCACCATATATTTT. This gives the protein CASSLDGLTYSTIYF. The full variable domain, completed using reference TRBV7-6 and TRBJ1-3, is GAGVSQSPRYKVTKRGQDVALRCDPISGHVSLYWYRQALGQGPEFLTYFNYEAQQDKSGLPNDRFSAERPEGSISTLTIQRTEQRDSAMYRCASSLDGLTYSTIYFGEGSWLTVV.

Only a few counts were recorded for this clone. The chain links TRBV5-4 to TRBJ1-2; 9 bases agree with TRBD1. Germline trimming cut 5 bases from V and 8 bases from J; bases unmatched to any gene: 13. Germline V CDR1 and CDR2: SGHNT, YYREEE (reference sequence). This CDR3 contains 15 residues. As DNA, the CDR3 is TGTGCCAGCAGGTCCACCCGGGACAGGGTGGGCGGCTACACCTTC. It is translated as CASRSTRDRVGGYTF.

The V and J genes are TRBV4-2 and TRBJ2-5; tentatively, D is TRBD2 (7 bases). The CDR3 runs to 17 residues. V gave up 1 base and J gave up 5 bases, with 20 bases separating them. Germline-derived CDR1 and CDR2 are LGHNA and YNFKEQ. The CDR3 spells CASSQASGGSGVETQYF. CDR3 DNA: TGTGCCAGCAGCCAAGCAAGTGGGGGCAGCGGGGTGGAGACCCAGTACTTC.

The rearrangement links TRBV6-1 to TRBJ2-5, with TRBD1 matching 7 bases. V shed 2 bases and J 0 bases; nucleotides not matched to a gene: 3. The CDR3 is made up of 15 amino acids. Looked up from germline, CDR1 is MNHNS and CDR2 is SASEGT. For the CDR3, the DNA is TGTGCCAGCAGTGAACAGGGGGACAACCAAGAGACCCAGTACTTC. Translation: CASSEQGDNQETQYF.

J is TRBJ2-7 and V is TRBV18; 7 bases agree with TRBD1. The ends lost 3 bases at V and 3 bases at J; junction bases unmatched: 2. Germline values: CDR1 KGHSH, CDR2 LQKENI. The CDR3 is 13 residues long. The CDR3 spells CASSPTGVYEQYF. The CDR3 DNA follows: TGTGCCAGCTCACCTACAGGGGTCTACGAGCAGTACTTC.

This chain uses TRBV5-6 with TRBJ2-4, with 7 bases identical to TRBD2. Germline assignment: CDR1 SGHDT and CDR2 YYEEEE. V gave up 4 bases and J gave up 0 bases; unmatched junction bases: 10. This CDR3 is built from 17 residues. The CDR3 DNA is TGTGCCAGCAGCCTCTGGGGAGGGATCTTAGCCAAAAACATTCAGTACTTC. Its protein is CASSLWGGILAKNIQYF.

V gene TRBV29-1 combines with J gene TRBJ1-1, with 8 bases identical to TRBD1. V lost 6 bases and J lost 6; bases outside the gene matches: 3. Germline V gives CDR1 SQVTM, CDR2 ANQGSEA. The length of the CDR3 is 11 residues. CDR3 DNA: TGCAGCGTCGACAGGGGCGCTGAAGCTTTCTTT. Its translation is CSVDRGAEAFF.

The chain employs TRBV2 and TRBJ2-6; D perhaps matches TRBD1 (7 bases). Trimming took off 7 bases at V and 0 bases at J, with 28 bases between the two ends. The CDR3 length is 21 residues. Germline V gene lookup returns CDR1 SNHLY and CDR2 FYNNEI. The CDR3, as DNA: TGTGCCAGCATAACGACTAGAGACAGGGCCCGGGGATCCTCTGGGGCCAACGTCCTGACTTTC. Encoded protein: CASITTRDRARGSSGANVLTF.

V is TRBV5-1 and J is TRBJ2-3; D uncertain. Germline CDR1 and CDR2: SGHRS and YFSETQ. V was clipped by 0 bases and J by 5 bases, with 10 bases between them. CDR3 length: 14 amino acids. The CDR3 DNA reads as TGCGCCAGCAGCTTGGAACAGAGTTTAGATACGCAGTATTTT. Protein product: CASSLEQSLDTQYF.

This clone showed up many times. The rearrangement links TRBV5-1 to TRBJ1-1; D gene ambiguous. V gave up 0 bases and J gave up 4 bases, with 7 bases separating them. Germline-derived CDR1 and CDR2 are SGHRS and YFSETQ. The CDR3 is 13 residues long. Here the CDR3 reads CASSLDSSTEAFF. In DNA form, the CDR3 reads TGCGCCAGCAGCTTGGATTCGAGCACTGAAGCTTTCTTT. The entire variable domain, with the rest obtained from reference TRBV5-1 and TRBJ1-1, is as follows: KAGVTQTPRYLIKTRGQQVTLSCSPISGHRSVSWYQQTPGQGLQFLFEYFSETQRNKGNFPGRFSGRQFSNSRSEMNVSTLELGDSALYLCASSLDSSTEAFFGQGTRLTVV.

The V gene is TRBV4-2, the J gene TRBJ2-1; TRBD1 aligns across 7 bases. The V segment lost 0 bases and the J segment 14 bases; nucleotides outside the gene matches: 7. The CDR3 is made up of 13 amino acids. CDR1 LGHNA and CDR2 YNFKEQ come from the germline V gene. For the CDR3, the DNA is TGTGCCAGCAGCCAAGATCGGGACAGCCAAAAGTTCTTC. As protein: CASSQDRDSQKFF.

The chain carries TRBV7-9 and TRBJ2-1; TRBD1 agrees at 7 bases. This CDR3 contains 14 residues. The ends lost 1 base at V and 5 bases at J; junction bases unmatched: 2. Germline V gives CDR1 SEHNR, CDR2 FQNEAQ (reference sequence). CDR3 amino acids: CASSLVTGHNEQFF. The CDR3 coding sequence is TGTGCCAGCAGCTTAGTGACAGGGCACAATGAGCAGTTCTTC.

This clone showed up just once. This chain joins TRBV6-5 and TRBJ1-5; 10 positions match TRBD1. V was clipped by 0 bases and J by 6 bases; unmatched bases: 2. Germline V gives CDR1 MNHEY, CDR2 SVGAGI. CDR3 length: 15 amino acids. The chain's CDR3 is CASSYSGTGVQPQHF. The CDR3 DNA is TGTGCCAGCAGTTACTCCGGGACAGGGGTTCAGCCCCAGCATTTT.

This chain connects TRBV7-9 to TRBJ1-2; TRBD1 aligns across 10 bases. The V and J ends lost 5 bases and 3 bases, in that order; junction bases with no gene match: 6. The germline V gene has CDR1 SEHNR and CDR2 FQNEAQ (reference sequence). This CDR3 region has 15 residues. The CDR3 DNA sequence: TGTGCCAGCAGCCAGAACGGACAGGGGGACTATGGCTACACCTTC. The encoded protein is CASSQNGQGDYGYTF.

This clone has a handful of counts. This chain joins TRBV6-5 and TRBJ1-6; 7 bases agree with TRBD1. V lost 0 bases, J lost 10 bases, and 6 bases stayed unmatched. The CDR3 consists of 15 residues. Per germline, CDR1 MNHEY and CDR2 SVGAGI. CDR3 amino acids: CASSYSGQGDSPLHF. CDR3 nucleotide sequence: TGTGCCAGCAGTTACTCCGGGCAGGGGGACTCACCCCTCCACTTT.

The chain links TRBV10-3 to TRBJ1-2; 7 nucleotides agree with TRBD1. Germline V gene data show CDR1 as ENHRY and CDR2 as SYGVKD. The CDR3 is 17 residues long. The V segment lost 10 bases and the J segment 4 bases; nucleotides outside the gene matches: 21. CDR3 loop: CATNTRTGPSDLYGYTF. The CDR3 bases are TGTGCCACGAATACAAGGACAGGCCCCTCGGACCTCTATGGCTACACCTTC.

This clone was observed a single time. V gene TRBV25-1 combines with J gene TRBJ1-4, with 8 bases that match TRBD1. The V gene's germline CDR1 is MGHDK and CDR2 SYGVNS. With 11 bases clipped from V and 5 bases from J, the junction kept 22 bases outside the gene matches. This CDR3 region has 18 residues. For the CDR3, the DNA is TGTGCCTCTCGCCTGCCTCCATATCTGACAGGGGCCAATGAAAAACTGTTTTTT. Residues: CASRLPPYLTGANEKLFF.

V usage is TRBV4-1 and J usage is TRBJ2-7; 11 bases align to TRBD1. This CDR3 contains 16 residues. The V gene end was trimmed by 0 bases and the J gene end by 4 bases; junction bases not matched to a gene: 5. Germline V CDR1 and CDR2: MGHRA, YSYEKL. CDR3 DNA sequence: TGCGCCAGCAGCCAAGATCAGGACAGGGGGCGGTACGAGCAGTACTTC. Amino acids: CASSQDQDRGRYEQYF.